This entry lists 6 T cell receptor beta chains sequenced from one sample in a study of T cells expressing NK-cell markers. TCRdb reprocessed the 5' RACE reads and reports one entry per CDR3 protein, with no DNA. With roughly 150,000 distinct CDR3 sequences in the sample, the ten largest clones hold around 20%. Sample: blood T cells: a sorted CD56 or NKG2C T cell subset, CD4+ or CD8+ T cells, or bulk PBMC T cells (not recorded which). The receptors stem from a man aged 18-69 years in good health.

The chain has TRBV6-5 and TRBJ2-7. The CDR3 runs to 15 residues. Germline-derived CDR1 and CDR2 are MNHEY and SVGAGI. CDR3 sequence reads: CASSYSRGNSYEQYF.

The rearrangement joins TRBV13 to TRBJ1-1; TCRdb proposes TRBD1, but this gene call is untestable without DNA. This CDR3 region has 12 residues. Germline V gene lookup returns CDR1 PRHDT and CDR2 FYEKMQ (reference sequence). The CDR3 is CASSGRMHEAFF.

The CDR3 loop is CASSSILGEDQGFYYGYTF. The chain joins TRBV12-3 or TRBV12-4 to TRBJ1-2; the D call from TCRdb, TRBD1, cannot be confirmed without DNA. CDR3 length: 19 residues.

This chain connects TRBV9 to TRBJ2-1; TCRdb picks TRBD1, but there is no DNA to check that call. The CDR3 loop spans 13 amino acids. The germline gives CDR1 SGDLS, CDR2 YYNGEE. The CDR3: CASSDRDHNEQFF.

CDR3 protein: CASSQDVSRYYSNQPQHF. V is TRBV14 and J is TRBJ1-5. Germline CDR1 reads SGHDN; CDR2 reads FVKESK. The CDR3 runs 18 residues.

The gene calls are TRBV7-9 and TRBJ1-5; with no DNA, the TCRdb D assignment of TRBD1 cannot be verified. This CDR3 contains 12 residues. Germline values: CDR1 SEHNR, CDR2 FQNEAQ (reference sequence). CDR3 protein: CASSSGTAPQHF.